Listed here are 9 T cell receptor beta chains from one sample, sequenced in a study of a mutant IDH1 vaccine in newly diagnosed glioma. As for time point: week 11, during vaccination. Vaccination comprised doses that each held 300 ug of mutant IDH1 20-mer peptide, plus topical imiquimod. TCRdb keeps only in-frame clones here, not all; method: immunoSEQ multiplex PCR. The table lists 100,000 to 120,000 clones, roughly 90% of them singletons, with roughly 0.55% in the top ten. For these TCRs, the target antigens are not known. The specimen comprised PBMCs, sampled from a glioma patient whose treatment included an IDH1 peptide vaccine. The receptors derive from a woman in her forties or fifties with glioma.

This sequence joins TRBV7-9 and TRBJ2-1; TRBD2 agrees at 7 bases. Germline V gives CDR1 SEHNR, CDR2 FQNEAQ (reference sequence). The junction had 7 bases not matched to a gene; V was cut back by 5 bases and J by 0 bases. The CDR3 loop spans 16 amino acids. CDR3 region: CASSPTSVYSYNEQFF. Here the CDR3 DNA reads TGTGCCAGCAGCCCAACTAGCGTTTACTCCTACAATGAGCAGTTCTTC.

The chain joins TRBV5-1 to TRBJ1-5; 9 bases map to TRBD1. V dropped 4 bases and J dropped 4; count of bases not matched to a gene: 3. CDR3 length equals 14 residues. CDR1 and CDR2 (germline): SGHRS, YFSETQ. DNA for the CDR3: TGCGCCAGCAGCACCGGGACAGGGAATCAGCCCCAGCATTTT. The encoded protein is CASSTGTGNQPQHF.

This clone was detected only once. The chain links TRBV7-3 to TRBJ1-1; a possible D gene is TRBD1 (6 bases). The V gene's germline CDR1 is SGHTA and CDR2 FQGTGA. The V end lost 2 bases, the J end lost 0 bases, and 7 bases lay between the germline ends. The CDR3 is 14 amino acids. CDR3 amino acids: CASSLEGVNTEAFF. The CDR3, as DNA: TGTGCCAGCAGCTTAGAGGGGGTGAACACTGAAGCTTTCTTT.

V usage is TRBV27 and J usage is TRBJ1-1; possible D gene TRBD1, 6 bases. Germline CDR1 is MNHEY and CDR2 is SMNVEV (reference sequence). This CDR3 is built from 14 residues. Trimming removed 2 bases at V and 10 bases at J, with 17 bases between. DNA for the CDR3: TGTGCCAGCAGTTTAAGGGGACAACAATTAGGAGCTTTCTTT. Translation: CASSLRGQQLGAFF.

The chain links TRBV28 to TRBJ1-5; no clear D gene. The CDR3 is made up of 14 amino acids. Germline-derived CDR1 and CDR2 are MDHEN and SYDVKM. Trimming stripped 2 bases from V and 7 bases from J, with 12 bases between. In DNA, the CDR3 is TGTGCCAGCAGTTTAGTAGAGAAAACGCAGCCCCAGCATTTT. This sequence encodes CASSLVEKTQPQHF.

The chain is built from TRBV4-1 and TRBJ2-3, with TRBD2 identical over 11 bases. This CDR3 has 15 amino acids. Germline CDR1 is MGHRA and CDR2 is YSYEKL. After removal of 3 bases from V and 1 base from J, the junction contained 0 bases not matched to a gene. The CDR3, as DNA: TGCGCCAGCAGCCAGACTAGCGGGGGCACAGATACGCAGTATTTT. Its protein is CASSQTSGGTDTQYF.

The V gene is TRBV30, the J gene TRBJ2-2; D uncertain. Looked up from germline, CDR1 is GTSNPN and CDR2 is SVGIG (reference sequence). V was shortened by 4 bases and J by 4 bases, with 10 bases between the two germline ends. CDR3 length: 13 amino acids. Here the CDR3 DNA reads TGTGCCTGGAAATTTTTCGGCACCGGGGAGCTGTTTTTT. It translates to CAWKFFGTGELFF.

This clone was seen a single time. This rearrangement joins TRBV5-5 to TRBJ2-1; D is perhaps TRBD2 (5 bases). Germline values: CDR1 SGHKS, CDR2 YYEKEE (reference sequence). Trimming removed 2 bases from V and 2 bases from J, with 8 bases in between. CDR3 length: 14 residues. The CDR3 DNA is TGTGCCAGCAGCTTCGGACTTACCTACAATGAGCAGTTCTTC. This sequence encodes CASSFGLTYNEQFF. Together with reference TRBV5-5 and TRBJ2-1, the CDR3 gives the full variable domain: DAGVTQSPTHLIKTRGQQVTLRCSPISGHKSVSWYQQVLGQGPQFIFQYYEKEERGRGNFPDRFSARQFPNYSSELNVNALLLGDSALYLCASSFGLTYNEQFFGPGTRLTVL.

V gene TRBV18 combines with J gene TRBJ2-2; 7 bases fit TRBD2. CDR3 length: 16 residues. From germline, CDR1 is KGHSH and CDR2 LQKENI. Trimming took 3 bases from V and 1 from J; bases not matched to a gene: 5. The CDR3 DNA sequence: TGTGCCAGCTCACCCCGTAGCGGGCAGAACACCGGGGAGCTGTTTTTT. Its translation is CASSPRSGQNTGELFF.